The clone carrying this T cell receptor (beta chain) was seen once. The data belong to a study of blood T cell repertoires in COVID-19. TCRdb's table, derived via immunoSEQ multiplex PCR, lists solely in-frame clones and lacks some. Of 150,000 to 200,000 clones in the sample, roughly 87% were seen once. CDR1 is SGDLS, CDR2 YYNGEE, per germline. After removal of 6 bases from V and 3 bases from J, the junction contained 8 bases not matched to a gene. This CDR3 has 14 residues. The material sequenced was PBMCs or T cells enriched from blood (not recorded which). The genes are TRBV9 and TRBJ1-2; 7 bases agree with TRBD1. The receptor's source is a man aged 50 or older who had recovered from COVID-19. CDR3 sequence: CASTRGRGDYGYTF. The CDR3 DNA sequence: TGTGCCAGCACCAGGGGCAGGGGGGACTATGGCTACACCTTC.